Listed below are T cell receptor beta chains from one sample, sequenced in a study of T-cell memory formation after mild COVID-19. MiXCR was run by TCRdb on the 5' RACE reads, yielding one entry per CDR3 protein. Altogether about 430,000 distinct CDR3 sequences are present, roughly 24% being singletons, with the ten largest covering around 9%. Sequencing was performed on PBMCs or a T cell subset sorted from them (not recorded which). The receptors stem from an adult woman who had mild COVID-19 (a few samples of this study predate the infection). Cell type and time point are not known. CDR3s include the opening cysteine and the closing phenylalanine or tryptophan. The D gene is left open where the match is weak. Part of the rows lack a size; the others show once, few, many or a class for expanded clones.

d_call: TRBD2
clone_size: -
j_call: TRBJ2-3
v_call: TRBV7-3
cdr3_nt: TGTGCCAGCAGCACTCCCTTGGTCCCCAGCGGGAGTAGCACAGATACGCAGTATTTT
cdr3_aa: CASSTPLVPSGSSTDTQYF

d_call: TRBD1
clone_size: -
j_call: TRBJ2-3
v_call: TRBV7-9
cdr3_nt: TGTGCCAGCAGCAGCCGAGGGACAGGGACCGATACGCAGTATTTT
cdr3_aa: CASSSRGTGTDTQYF

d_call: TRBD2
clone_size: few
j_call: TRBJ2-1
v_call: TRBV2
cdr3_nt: TGTGCCAGCAAACTAGCGGGTACGAACAATGAGCAGTTCTTC
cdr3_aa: CASKLAGTNNEQFF

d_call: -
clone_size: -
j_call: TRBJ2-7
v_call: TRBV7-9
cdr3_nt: TGTGCCAGCAGTCCGGGGGACTACGAGCAGTACTTC
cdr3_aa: CASSPGDYEQYF

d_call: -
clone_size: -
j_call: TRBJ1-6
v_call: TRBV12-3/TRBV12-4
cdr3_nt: TGTGCCACCGGCAGAACTAACTATAATTCACCCCTCCACTTT
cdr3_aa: CATGRTNYNSPLHF

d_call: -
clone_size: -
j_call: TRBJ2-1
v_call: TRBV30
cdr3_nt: TGTGCCGCACAGGGAATCTACAATGAGCAGTTCTTC
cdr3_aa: CAAQGIYNEQFF

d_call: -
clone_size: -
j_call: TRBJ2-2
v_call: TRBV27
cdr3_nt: TGTGCCAGCAGGTCCCAGGGGGGAACTGGCGGGGAGCTGTTTTTT
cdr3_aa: CASRSQGGTGGELFF

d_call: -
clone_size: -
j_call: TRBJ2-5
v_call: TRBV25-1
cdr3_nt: TGTGCCAGCAGTGACCTCGAAGTCTACCAAGAGACCCAGTACTTC
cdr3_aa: CASSDLEVYQETQYF

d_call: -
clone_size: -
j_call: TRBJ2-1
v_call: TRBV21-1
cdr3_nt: TGTGCCAGCAGCAAATCCCGCCAGGGGCGAAGGGGCCCAACTTACAATGAGCAGTTCTTC
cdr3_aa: CASSKSRQGRRGPTYNEQFF

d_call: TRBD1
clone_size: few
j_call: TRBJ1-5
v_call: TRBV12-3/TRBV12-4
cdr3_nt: TGTGCCAGCAGTTTAGCGGGACAGCTTAATCAGCCCCAGCATTTT
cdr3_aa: CASSLAGQLNQPQHF

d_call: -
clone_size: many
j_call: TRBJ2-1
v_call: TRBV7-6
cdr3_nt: TGTGCCAGCAGCTTAGGAAACAGGGCCAGCTACAATGAGCAGTTCTTC
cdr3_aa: CASSLGNRASYNEQFF

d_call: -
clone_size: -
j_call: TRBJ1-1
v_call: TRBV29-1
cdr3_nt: TGCAGCGTTGAGGGGGGAGACACTGAAGCTTTCTTT
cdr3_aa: CSVEGGDTEAFF

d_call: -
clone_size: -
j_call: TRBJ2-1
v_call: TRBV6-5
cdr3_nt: TGTGCCAGCAGCACTGAGCTAAGCTCCTACAATGAGCAGTTCTTC
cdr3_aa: CASSTELSSYNEQFF

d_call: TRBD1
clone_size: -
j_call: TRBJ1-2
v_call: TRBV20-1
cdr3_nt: TGCAGTGCACGGACAGGGCCCTTGAGGGGCTACACCTTC
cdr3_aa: CSARTGPLRGYTF

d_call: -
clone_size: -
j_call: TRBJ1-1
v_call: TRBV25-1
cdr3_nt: TGTGCCAGCAGTGAAGAATGGTACACTGAAGCTTTCTTT
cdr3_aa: CASSEEWYTEAFF

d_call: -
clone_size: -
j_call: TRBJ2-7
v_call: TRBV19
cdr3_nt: TGTGCCAGTAGTATATCACGGGTATCCTACGAGCAGTACTTC
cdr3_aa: CASSISRVSYEQYF

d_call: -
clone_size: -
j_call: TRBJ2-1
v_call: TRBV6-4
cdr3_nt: TGTGCCAGCAGTGCCGCAGGGGAGCGAAATGAGCAGTTCTTC
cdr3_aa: CASSAAGERNEQFF

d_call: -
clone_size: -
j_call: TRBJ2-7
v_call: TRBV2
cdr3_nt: TGTGCCAGCAGGATGGCATCCTACGAGCAGTACTTC
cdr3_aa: CASRMASYEQYF

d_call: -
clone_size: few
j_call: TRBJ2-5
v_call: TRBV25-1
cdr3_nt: TGTGCCAGCAGGGGCGTCGTGGAGACCCAGTACTTC
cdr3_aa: CASRGVVETQYF

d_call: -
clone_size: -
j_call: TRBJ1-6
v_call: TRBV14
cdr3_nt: TGTGCCAGCAGCCAACTGGGAAAACGATCACCCCTCCACTTT
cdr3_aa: CASSQLGKRSPLHF

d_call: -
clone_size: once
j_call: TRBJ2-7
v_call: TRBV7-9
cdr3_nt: TGTGCCAGCAGCTTGGCTGGACAGTTTGCCTACGAGCAGTACTTC
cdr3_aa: CASSLAGQFAYEQYF

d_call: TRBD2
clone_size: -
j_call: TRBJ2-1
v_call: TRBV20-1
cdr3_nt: TGCAGTGCGGAAAAGACTAGCGGGAGGGCCGGGAATGAGCAGTTCTTC
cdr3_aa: CSAEKTSGRAGNEQFF

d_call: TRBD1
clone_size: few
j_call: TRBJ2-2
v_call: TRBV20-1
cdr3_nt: TGCAGTGCTAGAGTCGAAGGGGGCATCGGGGAGCTGTTTTTT
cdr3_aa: CSARVEGGIGELFF

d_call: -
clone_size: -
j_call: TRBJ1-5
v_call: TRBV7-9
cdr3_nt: TGTGCCAGCACCAAAGGGGAGGGAGGCAATCAGCCCCAGCATTTT
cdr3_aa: CASTKGEGGNQPQHF

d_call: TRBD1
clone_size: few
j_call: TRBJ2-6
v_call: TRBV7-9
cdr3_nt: TGTGCCAGCAGAACGGGACAGGATTTCTCTGGGGCCAACGTCCTGACTTTC
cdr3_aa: CASRTGQDFSGANVLTF

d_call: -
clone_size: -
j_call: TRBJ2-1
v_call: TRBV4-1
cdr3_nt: TGCGCCAGCAGCCAAGTAGGACAGAAACAACTCTACAATGAGCAGTTCTTC
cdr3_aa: CASSQVGQKQLYNEQFF

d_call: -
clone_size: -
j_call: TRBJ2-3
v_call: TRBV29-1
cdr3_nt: TGCAGCGTAAAGGGCAGGGAGAGCACAGATACGCAGTATTTT
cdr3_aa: CSVKGRESTDTQYF

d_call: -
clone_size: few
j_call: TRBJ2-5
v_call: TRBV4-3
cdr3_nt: TGCGCCAGCAGCCGAACCTGGGTGGGAGGAGAGACCCAGTACTTC
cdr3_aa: CASSRTWVGGETQYF

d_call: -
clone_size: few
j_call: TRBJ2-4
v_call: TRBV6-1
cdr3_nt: TGTGCCAGCAGGAGAGGGGGGCTGGAGAAGAAAAACATTCAGTACTTC
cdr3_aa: CASRRGGLEKKNIQYF

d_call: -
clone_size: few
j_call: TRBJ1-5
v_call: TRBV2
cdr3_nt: TGTGCCAGCAGTGAATTGGCAGGGGCTCAGCCCCAGCATTTT
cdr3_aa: CASSELAGAQPQHF

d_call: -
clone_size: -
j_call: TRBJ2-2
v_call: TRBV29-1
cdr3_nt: TGCAGCGTTGAAAAAGGATTGGATACCGGGGAGCTGTTTTTT
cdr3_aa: CSVEKGLDTGELFF

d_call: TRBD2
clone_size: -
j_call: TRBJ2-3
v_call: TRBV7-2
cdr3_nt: TGTGCCAGCAGCTTAGGGGGCCTAGCGGCAGATACGCAGTATTTT
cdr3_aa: CASSLGGLAADTQYF

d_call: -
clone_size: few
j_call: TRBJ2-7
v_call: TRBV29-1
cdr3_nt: TGCAGCGTTGTCGACAGGACCGTATCCCTCTACGAGCAGTACTTC
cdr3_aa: CSVVDRTVSLYEQYF

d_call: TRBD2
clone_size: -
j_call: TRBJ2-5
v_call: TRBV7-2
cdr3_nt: TGTGCCAGCAGCCCCTTGGGGCTAGCGGGAGGACAAGAGACCCAGTACTTC
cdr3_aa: CASSPLGLAGGQETQYF

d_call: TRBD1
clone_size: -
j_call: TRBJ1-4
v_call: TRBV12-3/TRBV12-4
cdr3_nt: TGTGCCAGCAGATCGGACAGGGTAACAACTAATGAAAAACTGTTTTTT
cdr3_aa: CASRSDRVTTNEKLFF

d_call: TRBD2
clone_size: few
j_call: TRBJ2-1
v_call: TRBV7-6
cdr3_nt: TGTGCCAGCAGCTCAAATAGCGGGGGGTCCTACAATGAGCAGTTCTTC
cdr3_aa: CASSSNSGGSYNEQFF

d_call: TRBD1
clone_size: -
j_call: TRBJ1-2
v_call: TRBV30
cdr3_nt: TGTGCCTGGAGCACCACAGGGGAAGGCTACACCTTC
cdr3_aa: CAWSTTGEGYTF

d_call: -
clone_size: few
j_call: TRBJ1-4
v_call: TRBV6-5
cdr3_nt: TGTGCCAGCAGTCGCACCTCAACTAATGAAAAACTGTTTTTT
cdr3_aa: CASSRTSTNEKLFF

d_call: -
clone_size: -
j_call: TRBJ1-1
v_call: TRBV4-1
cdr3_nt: TGCGCCAGCAGCCAAGATGTCCGCGGCGGGGCTTTCTTT
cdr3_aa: CASSQDVRGGAFF

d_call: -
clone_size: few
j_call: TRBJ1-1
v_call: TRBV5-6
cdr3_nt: TGTGCCAGCAGTTTTGGAGGGCGTTACACTGAAGCTTTCTTT
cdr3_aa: CASSFGGRYTEAFF

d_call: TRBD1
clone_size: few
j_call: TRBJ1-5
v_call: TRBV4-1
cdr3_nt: TGCGCCAGCAGCCAAGACCCGGGACAGGCCGTAAATCAGCCCCAGCATTTT
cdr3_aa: CASSQDPGQAVNQPQHF

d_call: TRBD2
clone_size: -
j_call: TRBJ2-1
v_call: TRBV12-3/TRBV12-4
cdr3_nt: TGTGCCAGCCGGGGGGCTAGCGGGAGAAATGAGCAGTTCTTC
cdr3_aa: CASRGASGRNEQFF

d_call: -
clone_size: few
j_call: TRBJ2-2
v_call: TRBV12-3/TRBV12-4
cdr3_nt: TGTGCCAGCAGTCTTCATCCGACCGGGGAGCTGTTTTTT
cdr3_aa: CASSLHPTGELFF

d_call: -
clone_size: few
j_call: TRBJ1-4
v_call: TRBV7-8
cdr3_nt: TGTGCCAGCAGCCCTCACGGGTCGACCGACTCAAAACTGTTTTTT
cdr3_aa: CASSPHGSTDSKLFF

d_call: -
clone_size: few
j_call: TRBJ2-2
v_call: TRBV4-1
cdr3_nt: TGCGCCAGCAGCCAGGGGCTAGTCGGGGAGCTGTTTTTT
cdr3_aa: CASSQGLVGELFF

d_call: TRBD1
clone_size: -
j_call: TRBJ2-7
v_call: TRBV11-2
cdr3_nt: TGTGCCAGCAGCTCTCCCAGGGGACAGGGAGCCTACGAGCAGTACTTC
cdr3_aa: CASSSPRGQGAYEQYF

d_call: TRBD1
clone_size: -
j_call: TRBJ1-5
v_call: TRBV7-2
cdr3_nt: TGTGCCAGCAGCCGGGACAGGGGCCGAACGCAGCCCCAGCATTTT
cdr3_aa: CASSRDRGRTQPQHF

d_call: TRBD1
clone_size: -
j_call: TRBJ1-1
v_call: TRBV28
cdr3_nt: TGTGCCAGTCAAACCCTCGACAGGGCCCGTACTGAAGCTTTCTTT
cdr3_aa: CASQTLDRARTEAFF

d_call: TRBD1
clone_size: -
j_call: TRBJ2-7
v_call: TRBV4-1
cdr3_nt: TGCGCCAGCAGCCCGACCGGGACAGACTCCTACGAGCAGTACTTC
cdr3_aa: CASSPTGTDSYEQYF

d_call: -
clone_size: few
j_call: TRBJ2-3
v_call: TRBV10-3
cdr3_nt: TGTGCCACTCAATTCACAGATACGCAGTATTTT
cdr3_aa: CATQFTDTQYF

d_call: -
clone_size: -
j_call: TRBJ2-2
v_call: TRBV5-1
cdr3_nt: TGCGCCAGCAGGTTATCGGGGTCCACCGCGAACACCGGGGAGCTGTTTTTT
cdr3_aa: CASRLSGSTANTGELFF

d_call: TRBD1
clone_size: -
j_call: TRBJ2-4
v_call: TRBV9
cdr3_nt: TGTGCCAGCAGCCCGAGATCGAAAGGACAGGGCTTAAACATTCAGTACTTC
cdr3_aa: CASSPRSKGQGLNIQYF

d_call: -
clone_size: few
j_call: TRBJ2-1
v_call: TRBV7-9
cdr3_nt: TGTGCCAGCAGCTTAGGCATTAACGGGATCTACAATGAGCAGTTCTTC
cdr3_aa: CASSLGINGIYNEQFF

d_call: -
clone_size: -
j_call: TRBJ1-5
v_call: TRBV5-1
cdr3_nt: TGCGCCAGCAGGACTGGGGGGGACACGCACAATCAGCCCCAGCATTTT
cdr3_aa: CASRTGGDTHNQPQHF

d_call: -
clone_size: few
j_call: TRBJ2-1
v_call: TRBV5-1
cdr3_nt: TGCGCCAGCAGCTTGGTTGACGGAGAGCAGTTCTTC
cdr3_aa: CASSLVDGEQFF

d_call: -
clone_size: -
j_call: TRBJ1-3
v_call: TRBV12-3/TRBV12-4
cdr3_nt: TGTGCCAGCAGTTCCAGGGCAGGCCCCATATATTTT
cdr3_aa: CASSSRAGPIYF